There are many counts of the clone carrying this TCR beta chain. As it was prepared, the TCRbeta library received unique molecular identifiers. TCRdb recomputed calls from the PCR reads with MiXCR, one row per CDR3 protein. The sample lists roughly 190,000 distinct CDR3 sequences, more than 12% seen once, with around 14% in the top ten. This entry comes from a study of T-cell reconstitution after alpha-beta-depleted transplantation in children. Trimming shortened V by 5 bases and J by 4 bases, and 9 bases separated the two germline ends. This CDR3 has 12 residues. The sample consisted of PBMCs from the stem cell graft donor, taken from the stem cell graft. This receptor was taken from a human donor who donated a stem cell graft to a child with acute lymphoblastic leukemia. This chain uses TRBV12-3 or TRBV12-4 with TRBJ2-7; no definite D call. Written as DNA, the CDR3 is TGTGCCAGCAGTGCCTTTGGATACGAGCAGTACTTC. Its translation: CASSAFGYEQYF.